This passage covers 6 T cell receptor beta chains from one sample sequenced in a study of blood T cell repertoires in COVID-19 (dated by TCRdb to 2018 to 2021). Library method: the immunoSEQ multiplex PCR assay. TCRdb limited this immuneACCESS table to in-frame rearrangements with V and J called. A share of clones is missing; checked studies link under half to unresolved V genes, and the rest is unexplained. The sample contains hundreds of thousands of clones, roughly nine tenths of them found a single time. Approximately 3% of the sample is held by the ten biggest clonotypes. Sequenced input: PBMCs or T cells enriched from blood (not recorded which). These receptors originate from a woman in her twenties or thirties who had recovered from COVID-19.

In nucleotides, the CDR3 is TGTGCCAGCAGCCGGACCTGGCAGGGCAGCAATTCACCCCTCCACTTT. This encodes CASSRTWQGSNSPLHF. The chain links TRBV5-4 to TRBJ1-6, with D maybe TRBD1 (5 bases). The CDR3 consists of 16 residues. Germline V gene data show CDR1 as SGHNT and CDR2 as YYREEE (reference sequence). Trimming cost V 4 bases and J 7 bases, with 18 bases left between them.

The rearrangement joins TRBV29-1 to TRBJ1-2; 9 positions agree with TRBD1. The CDR3 has 12 amino acids. Germline V gene sequence: CDR1 SQVTM, CDR2 ANQGSEA. V was clipped by 5 bases and J by 8 bases; unmatched bases: 6. CDR3 protein: CSVYGTGWGYTF. The CDR3 nucleotides read TGCAGCGTTTATGGGACAGGGTGGGGCTACACCTTC.

The rearrangement joins TRBV5-6 to TRBJ2-4; a possible D gene is TRBD1 (6 bases). Trimming cost V 4 bases and J 2 bases, with 13 bases left between them. The CDR3 runs to 15 residues. The germline gives CDR1 SGHDT, CDR2 YYEEEE. The CDR3 coding sequence is TGTGCCAGCAGCCTACAGGGACGGACCAAAAACATTCAGTACTTC. Protein: CASSLQGRTKNIQYF.

This rearrangement joins TRBV7-9 to TRBJ2-5; TRBD2 matches at 10 bases. The V gene's germline CDR1 is SEHNR and CDR2 FQNEAQ (reference sequence). This CDR3 is 16 amino acids long. With V trimmed by 2 bases and J by 4 bases, 7 bases remained unmatched. The CDR3 reads CASSLTSGGAGETQYF. The CDR3, as DNA: TGTGCCAGCAGCTTAACGAGCGGGGGGGCGGGAGAGACCCAGTACTTC.

The chain recombines TRBV19 with TRBJ2-2; 8 bases are shared with TRBD2. Trimming cost V 7 bases and J 5 bases; bases outside gene matches: 9. The CDR3 is made up of 15 amino acids. Germline loops: CDR1 LNHDA, CDR2 SQIVND (reference sequence). CDR3 in amino acids: CASTTPGGRTGELFF. The CDR3 DNA is TGTGCCAGTACTACCCCGGGGGGGCGTACCGGGGAGCTGTTTTTT.

This clone was observed once. At the DNA level, this CDR3 is encoded by other sequences in the same sample as well. This chain links TRBV7-2 with TRBJ2-5; 10 bases fit TRBD2. CDR1 is SGHTA and CDR2 is FQGNSA in the germline V gene. Unmatched junction bases numbered 4, after V lost 1 base and J lost 2 bases. There are 16 residues in the CDR3. Here the CDR3 DNA reads TGTGCCAGCAGCTTAGTCTCAGCGGGAGGGCAAGAGACCCAGTACTTC. This codes for CASSLVSAGGQETQYF.